The 23 T cell receptor beta chains listed next were all sequenced from one sample in a study of shared clonotypes between healthy human individuals. TCRdb's table, derived via immunoSEQ multiplex PCR, lists solely in-frame clones and lacks some. The table lists a few hundred thousand clones, around three quarters of them singletons, with 12% in the top ten. Sequenced: PBMCs. The source of these receptors is a woman aged 40 to 50 in good health. Some clones in this sample may be carry-over from other donors' samples.

This rearrangement joins TRBV18 to TRBJ2-6; 7 positions match TRBD1. The V gene's germline CDR1 is KGHSH and CDR2 LQKENI. V dropped 1 base and J dropped 1; count of bases not matched to a gene: 10. The CDR3 extends over 19 amino acids. The CDR3 loop is CASSPLRQGQLSGANVLTF. Here the CDR3 DNA reads TGTGCCAGCTCACCACTCCGACAGGGACAACTGTCTGGGGCCAACGTCCTGACTTTC.

This clone has at least ten counts. Other DNA sequences within the sample encode an identical CDR3. The rearrangement links TRBV4-1 to TRBJ2-6; 10 positions match TRBD1. The CDR3 length is 22 residues. Germline CDR1 reads MGHRA; CDR2 reads YSYEKL. V gave up 3 bases and J gave up 0 bases; unmatched junction bases: 17. The CDR3 loop is CASSQGTGQGVVVISGANVLTF. The CDR3 nucleotides read TGCGCCAGCAGCCAGGGTACAGGACAGGGGGTGGTCGTAATCTCTGGGGCCAACGTCCTGACTTTC.

The rearrangement links TRBV6-6 to TRBJ2-3, with TRBD2 matching 9 bases. This CDR3 contains 16 residues. CDR1 and CDR2 from the germline V gene are MNHNY and SVGAGI (reference sequence). V lost 6 bases and J lost 2; bases outside the gene matches: 9. The CDR3 reads CASSETSGPTTDTQYF. CDR3 DNA: TGTGCCAGCAGCGAGACTAGCGGCCCAACCACAGATACGCAGTATTTT.

This chain links TRBV21-1 with TRBJ2-7; the table's D gene call, TRBD1, was not cross checked with the DNA. TRBV21-1 is described as a pseudogene. The CDR3 runs 15 residues. CDR3 amino acids: CASSKDRDRPYEQYF. The CDR3, as DNA: TGTGCCAGCAGCAAAGACCGGGACAGACCCTACGAGCAGTACTTC.

This chain joins TRBV18 and TRBJ1-4; the D is unclear. CDR3 length: 14 residues. The V end was cut by 3 bases, the J end by 5 bases, with 10 bases between. Per germline, CDR1 KGHSH and CDR2 LQKENI. The CDR3 DNA follows: TGTGCCAGCTCACCCGGCCAGGAAAATGAAAAACTGTTTTTT. Its protein is CASSPGQENEKLFF.

V and J are TRBV19 and TRBJ1-1; 9 bases are a match to TRBD1. The J segment lost 4 bases and the V segment lost 5 bases, leaving 11 bases of the junction unmatched. This CDR3 has 16 residues. Germline CDR1 is LNHDA and CDR2 is SQIVND (reference sequence). DNA for the CDR3: TGTGCCAGTAGTGACCCGGGACAGGGTGGGACCACTGAAGCTTTCTTT. This encodes CASSDPGQGGTTEAFF.

Comment on this clone: Germline is not matched at one junction end, which may reflect a read error. This CDR3 is also generated by other DNA sequences in the sample. V gene TRBV2 combines with J gene TRBJ2-2; 10 bases are shared with TRBD1. Germline V lookup: CDR1 SNHLY, CDR2 FYNNEI. The CDR3 covers 16 residues. The CDR3 nucleotides are TGTGCCAGTTCCGGGACAGGGGTCGGTCTCACCGGGGAGCTATTTTTT. Its translation: CASSGTGVGLTGELFF.

This clone has a count of ten or more. The DNA of the CDR3 is TGTGCCAGCAGCCCTTACCAAACCTACGAGCAGTACTTC. This translates into CASSPYQTYEQYF. V gene TRBV5-4 combines with J gene TRBJ2-7; D is undetermined. Trimming shortened V by 4 bases and J by 2 bases, and 10 bases separated the two germline ends. The germline gives CDR1 SGHNT, CDR2 YYREEE (reference sequence). The CDR3 runs 13 residues. The whole variable domain, filled in from reference TRBV5-4 and TRBJ2-7, reads ETGVTQSPTHLIKTRGQQVTLRCSSQSGHNTVSWYQQALGQGPQFIFQYYREEENGRGNFPPRFSGLQFPNYSSELNVNALELDDSALYLCASSPYQTYEQYFGPGTRLTVT.

This chain connects TRBV5-1 to TRBJ1-1; D call uncertain. The germline V and J ends were trimmed by 6 bases and 1 base, with 16 bases remaining between them. The CDR3 runs to 15 residues. The germline gives CDR1 SGHRS, CDR2 YFSETQ. The CDR3 coding sequence is TGCGCCAGCACTTCGGGAGCAGCGGCGAACACTGAAGCTTTCTTT. Protein product: CASTSGAAANTEAFF.

Turning to this clone: Other nucleotide sequences from this sample produce the same CDR3. The rearrangement links TRBV19 to TRBJ2-3, with no clear D. This CDR3 contains 11 residues. The V end was cut by 7 bases, the J end by 0 bases, with 2 bases between. Germline V gives CDR1 LNHDA, CDR2 SQIVND (reference sequence). As DNA, the CDR3 is TGTGCCAGTACCAGCACAGATACGCAGTATTTT. This encodes CASTSTDTQYF.

The rearrangement uses TRBV28 and TRBJ2-7; no firm D call. V lost 4 bases and J lost 2, with 12 bases in between. This CDR3 region has 14 residues. The germline CDR1 and CDR2 sequences are MDHEN and SYDVKM. DNA for the CDR3: TGTGCCAGCAGTTCCTCGGGCAGAACCTACGAGCAGTACTTC. Amino acid sequence: CASSSSGRTYEQYF.

The genes are TRBV5-1 and TRBJ2-3; D may be TRBD1 (5 bases). There are 16 residues in the CDR3. Germline CDR1 is SGHRS and CDR2 is YFSETQ. The V gene lost 7 bases and the J gene lost 1 base, with 19 bases spanning the gap. The CDR3: CASAPAGNTGTDTQYF. The CDR3 nucleotides read TGCGCCAGCGCCCCGGCAGGGAACACGGGCACAGATACGCAGTATTTT.

The V and J genes are TRBV21-1 and TRBJ2-7; the D call TRBD2 from the table was never checked on the DNA. TRBV21-1 is deemed a pseudogene. The CDR3 totals 13 residues. Written as DNA, the CDR3 is TGTGCCAGCAGCAGCGGGCTGAGGACCGAGCAGTACTTC. This encodes CASSSGLRTEQYF.

The V gene is TRBV7-2, the J gene TRBJ1-4; D call uncertain. The CDR3 totals 17 residues. V was cut by 7 bases and J by 7 bases, with 25 bases left in between. Per the germline V gene, CDR1 is SGHTA and CDR2 is FQGNSA. CDR3 amino acids: CASTNHAPGQYGEKLFF. The CDR3 bases are TGTGCCAGCACAAATCATGCCCCCGGCCAATACGGTGAAAAACTGTTTTTT.

This chain uses TRBV30 with TRBJ1-2; D remains unclear. V lost 6 bases and J lost 1, with 6 bases in between. This CDR3 has 11 residues. CDR1 and CDR2 from the germline V gene are GTSNPN and SVGIG (reference sequence). The DNA for the CDR3 is TGTGCCTGTATCCGTAACTATGGCTACACCTTC. Translating it yields CACIRNYGYTF.

Many counts were recorded for this clone. CDR3: CASSLKLGTTTDTQYF. The CDR3, as DNA: TGCGCCAGCAGCTTGAAACTCGGGACTACCACAGATACGCAGTATTTT. The genes are TRBV5-1 and TRBJ2-3; 7 bases map to TRBD2. CDR1 and CDR2 (germline): SGHRS, YFSETQ. V shed 1 base and J 2 bases; nucleotides not matched to a gene: 7. There are 16 residues in the CDR3.

This chain joins TRBV7-2 and TRBJ1-3; the match to TRBD1 covers 7 bases. J gave up 3 bases and V 2 bases, and 16 bases lay outside the gene matches. CDR1 SGHTA and CDR2 FQGNSA come from the germline V gene. There are 19 residues in the CDR3. The CDR3 spells CASSLFVSGATGVGNTIYF. The CDR3 DNA is TGTGCCAGCAGCTTATTCGTCTCGGGGGCCACAGGGGTTGGAAACACCATATATTTT.

The chain employs TRBV29-1 and TRBJ2-7, with D possibly matching TRBD1 (6 bases). Trimming pared 4 bases from V and 5 bases from J, leaving 15 bases between. The germline V gene has CDR1 SQVTM and CDR2 ANQGSEA. The CDR3 runs to 13 residues. CDR3 protein: CSVAVYRVDEQYF. Written as DNA, the CDR3 is TGCAGCGTTGCAGTATACAGGGTAGACGAGCAGTACTTC.

This chain connects TRBV18 to TRBJ1-2; 9 bases align to TRBD1. The CDR3 is 18 amino acids. V was pared by 3 bases and J by 0 bases, with 11 bases of the junction left unmatched. Germline lookup yields CDR1 KGHSH and CDR2 LQKENI. The CDR3 here is CASSPGPYRDRANYGYTF. The CDR3 DNA follows: TGTGCCAGCTCACCGGGACCTTACCGGGACAGGGCTAACTATGGCTACACCTTC.

The genes are TRBV7-8 and TRBJ2-7; D is possibly TRBD1 (5 bases). Germline loops: CDR1 SGHVS, CDR2 FQNEAQ. This CDR3 has 14 amino acids. V shed 3 bases and J shed 6 bases, with 15 bases lying between them. CDR3 residues: CASSFREGPSEQYF. CDR3 coding DNA: TGTGCCAGCAGCTTCAGGGAAGGACCGAGCGAGCAGTACTTC.

This chain links TRBV7-2 with TRBJ1-3, with D possibly matching TRBD1 (6 bases). The CDR3 consists of 15 residues. The ends were cut back, 5 bases at V and 1 base at J, with 12 bases in the middle. Germline V gives CDR1 SGHTA, CDR2 FQGNSA. In DNA, the CDR3 is TGTGCCAGCAGCACCCAGGACAGATCTGGAAACACCATATATTTT. This gives the protein CASSTQDRSGNTIYF.

Only a few counts were recorded for this clone. The gene calls are TRBV18 and TRBJ2-1; no firm D call. V was cut by 2 bases and J by 5 bases, with 13 bases left in between. Germline CDR1 and CDR2: KGHSH and LQKENI. The CDR3 is 15 amino acids. CDR3 region: CASSPTSEGNNEQFF. In DNA form, the CDR3 reads TGTGCCAGCTCACCAACGTCAGAAGGGAACAATGAGCAGTTCTTC.

The chain recombines TRBV19 with TRBJ1-5; 9 nucleotides align to TRBD1. Looked up from germline, CDR1 is LNHDA and CDR2 is SQIVND (reference sequence). After removal of 11 bases from V and 5 bases from J, the junction contained 4 bases not matched to a gene. This CDR3 contains 12 residues. The CDR3 DNA sequence: TGTGCCGGACGGACAGGGGATCAGCCCCAGCATTTT. Protein product: CAGRTGDQPQHF.